This T cell receptor (beta chain) came from a study of vaccination effects on CD4 cells after COVID-19 (dated by TCRdb to 2021 to 2024). About the study as a whole: The ViraFEST assay stimulated PBMC with viral peptide pools and then used TCR sequencing to identify antigen-specific CD4+ T cell clonotypes by expansion. After vaccination, three convalescent patients were sampled both early (day +14) and late (day +241, +227, +161 respectively). Across the study, the median time from the second dose to post-vaccine sampling was 72 days (range 14 to 241). Each well held two million PBMC cultured in IMDM containing roughly 5.1% human AB serum, 8 to 10 IU/ml IL-2 and gentamicin, along with approximately 10 ug/ml peptides. In both COVID-19 convalescent patients and infection-naive vaccine recipients, the study compared SARS-CoV-2 spike-specific CD4+ TCR repertoires from before mRNA vaccination with those from after it. Altogether, about 10 COVID-19 convalescent patients and a handful of SARS-CoV-2-naive healthy vaccine recipients made up the full study. In the study, cultures from other donors were sequenced using the Oncomine TCR Beta short-read assay on an Illumina iSeq 100.

Library creation used the immunoSEQ multiplex PCR assay. DNA from the cultured and isolated CD4+ T cells underwent TCR beta CDR3 sequencing. The study's processing was this. Non-productive TCR sequences were discarded, and reads were trimmed to the CDR3 region, with only CDR3s of 7 or more amino acids retained. The MANAFEST web app was used to identify antigen-specific clonotypes by comparing expansion in peptide wells with expansion in reference cultures. For clones to be considered positive, expansion at FDR<0.05 versus reference and all other wells, an odds ratio above 5, and a frequency above 0.1% in two replicate wells were required. A clonotype was called cross-reactive if it was significantly expanded both in SARS-CoV-2 spike wells and in at least one common cold coronavirus spike condition. Levenshtein distance calculated with the stringdist R package was used to assess CDR3 similarity, and unrooted trees were constructed with ape in R 3.6.1. Entries here come from immuneACCESS through TCRdb and include only in-frame sequences with V and J called. Some clones fail to appear in such tables; in the studies checked, an unresolved V gene covers under half of the shortfall, and the cause of the remainder is unknown. V and J calls and clone size are copied from that table; D and trimming were computed from the DNA. In this sample the table shows nearly 50,000 clones, nearly 75% of which occur a single time. Clones ranked in the top ten supply about 5.4% of the sample.

Regarding this clone: There is no known antigen for this receptor. Base qualities are not at hand, and no much larger clone is one base apart.

Study-wide conclusions, independent of this receptor: Limitations of the study were the small number of convalescent patients and the absence of early post-infection timepoints. Clones induced by infection and clones induced by vaccination both contracted markedly at late timepoints after vaccination, which fits with T cell responses waning over time. In convalescent patients, the post-vaccine spike-reactive repertoire consisted mainly of new vaccine-induced clones, largely distinct from infection-induced clones.

Via the germline V gene, CDR1 is SGHDT and CDR2 YYEEEE. Cut back by 3 bases and 5 bases, the V and J ends lie 15 bases apart. CDR3 length: 15 amino acids, cysteine to phenylalanine. Left in the record is the CDR3 DNA by itself, 45 bases read in frame from the first base. After 10 days of culture, CD4+ T cells were isolated with the EasySep CD4+ T cell isolation kit. PCR-confirmed SARS-CoV-2 infection had occurred in convalescent patients between March and December 2020, before the Alpha, Beta and Delta variants emerged in the United States. Each participant got two doses of an mRNA SARS-CoV-2 vaccine, either BNT162b2 or mRNA-1273. Half of the culture medium was replaced with fresh IL-2-containing medium on days 3 and 7. Unless otherwise noted, each peptide stimulation condition was cultured in triplicate wells. Using Ficoll-Paque Plus gradient centrifugation, PBMC were separated from whole blood and then either used fresh or cryopreserved at -140C. Genomic DNA was extracted from cultured CD4+ T cells with the QIAamp micro DNA kit.

The TCR comes from a human donor who had a prior SARS-CoV-2 infection. The material was CD4+ T cells from PBMCs cultured without peptide, obtained after COVID-19 vaccination. The V gene is TRBV5-6 and the J gene is TRBJ2-4, with a weak D call of TRBD1 (6 bases match). The CDR3 region reads CASSSLLGAQNIQYF. The nucleotide sequence reads as follows: TGTGCCAGCAGCTCCCTGCTGGGGGCACAAAACATTCAGTACTTC.